This T cell receptor beta chain was recorded in a study of blood T cell repertoires in COVID-19. Across the study: T cells, B-cell-depleted T cells, or PBMCs provided the cDNA or gDNA that served as material.

During the 2 weeks before they entered the study, exposed participants had met someone with a PCR-confirmed or clinician-diagnosed COVID-19 case. The CDR3 is 15 amino acids. The V segment lost 0 bases and the J segment 4 bases; nucleotides outside the gene matches: 4. Germline CDR1 reads LNHNV; CDR2 reads YYDKDF (reference sequence). As handled by the study authors: It was from reference gene primer amplification that nucleated cell counts were estimated. Profiling relied on immunoSEQ multiplex PCR, and the TCRdb table lists in-frame clones only, not all of them. For V, J and clone size, that table is used; D and trimming come from the DNA. The table includes 150,000 to 200,000 clones, around 83% detected once.

The gene calls are TRBV15 and TRBJ1-1; TRBD1 aligns across 8 bases. The clonotype originates from a woman aged 30 to 39 who had been exposed to COVID-19. The sequenced sample was PBMCs or T cells enriched from blood (not recorded which). DNA of the CDR3: TGTGCCACCAGCAGAGATGGTACAGGGGGCACTGAAGCTTTCTTT. Residues: CATSRDGTGGTEAFF.